This T cell receptor beta chain originates from a study of OX40 agonist ivuxolimab in advanced cancers. Turning to the study itself: Hepatocellular carcinoma, melanoma, renal cell or head and neck cancer was diagnosed in the dose-escalation patients. Partial responses were seen in three patients, one with hepatocellular carcinoma and two with cutaneous melanoma.

Libraries were prepared by immunoSEQ multiplex PCR; TCRdb keeps only in-frame clonotypes and omits some of them. The sample has 73,000 or so clones, approximately 85% seen once. Germline CDR1 and CDR2: GTSNPN and SVGIG (reference sequence). The CDR3 runs to 13 residues. J lost 11 bases, V lost 1 base, and 9 bases had no gene match. The J gene is TRBJ2-5, the V gene TRBV30; TRBD2 matches 8 bases. The receptor's source is an adult with an advanced solid tumor such as melanoma, head and neck, liver or kidney cancer. The sequences come from CD4+ or CD8+ T cells sorted from blood, collected in a trial of the OX40 agonist ivuxolimab. This CDR3 reads CAWSGTSRLTQYF. CDR3 nucleotides: TGTGCCTGGAGTGGGACTAGCCGCTTGACTCAGTACTTC. Together with reference TRBV30 and TRBJ2-5, the CDR3 gives the full variable domain: SQTIHQWPATLVQPVGSPLSLECTVEGTSNPNLYWYRQAAGRGLQLLFYSVGIGQISSEVPQNLSASRPQDRQFILSSKKLLLSDSGFYLCAWSGTSRLTQYFGPGTRLLVL.